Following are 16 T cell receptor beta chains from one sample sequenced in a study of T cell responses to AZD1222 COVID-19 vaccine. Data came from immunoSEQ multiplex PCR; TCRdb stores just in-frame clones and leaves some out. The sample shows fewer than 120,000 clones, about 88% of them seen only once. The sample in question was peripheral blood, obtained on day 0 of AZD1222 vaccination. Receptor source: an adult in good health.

Here the CDR3 reads CASSYTGTGTNYGYTF. In nucleotides, the CDR3 is TGTGCCAGCAGTTACACAGGGACCGGCACTAACTATGGCTACACCTTC. The gene calls are TRBV6-6 and TRBJ1-2; D is possibly TRBD1 (6 bases). The CDR3 totals 16 residues. V lost 2 bases, J lost 0 bases, and 13 bases lay in between. CDR1 MNHNY and CDR2 SVGAGI come from the germline V gene (reference sequence).

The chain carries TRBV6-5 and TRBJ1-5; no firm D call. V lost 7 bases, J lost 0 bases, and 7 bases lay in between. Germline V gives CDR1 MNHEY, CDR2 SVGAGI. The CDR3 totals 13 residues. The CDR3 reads CASTETSNQPQHF. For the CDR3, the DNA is TGTGCCAGCACGGAGACTAGCAATCAGCCCCAGCATTTT.

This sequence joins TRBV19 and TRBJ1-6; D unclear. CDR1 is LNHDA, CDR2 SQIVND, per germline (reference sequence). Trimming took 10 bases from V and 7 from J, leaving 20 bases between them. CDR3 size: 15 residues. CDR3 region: CATKDGTPANSPLHF. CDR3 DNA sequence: TGTGCCACCAAGGACGGCACGCCCGCCAATTCACCCCTCCACTTT.

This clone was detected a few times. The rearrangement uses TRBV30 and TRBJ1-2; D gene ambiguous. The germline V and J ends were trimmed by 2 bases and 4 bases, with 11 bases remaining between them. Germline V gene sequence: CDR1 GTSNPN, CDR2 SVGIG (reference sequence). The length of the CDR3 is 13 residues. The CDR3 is CAWSLDESYGYTF. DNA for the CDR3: TGTGCCTGGAGTTTAGATGAGAGCTATGGCTACACCTTC.

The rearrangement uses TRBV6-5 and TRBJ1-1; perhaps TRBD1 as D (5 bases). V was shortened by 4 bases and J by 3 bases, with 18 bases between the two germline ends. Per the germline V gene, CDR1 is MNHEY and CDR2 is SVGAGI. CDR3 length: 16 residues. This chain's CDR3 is CASSWGGGVVDTEAFF. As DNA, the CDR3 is TGTGCCAGCAGTTGGGGGGGTGGGGTAGTCGACACTGAAGCTTTCTTT.

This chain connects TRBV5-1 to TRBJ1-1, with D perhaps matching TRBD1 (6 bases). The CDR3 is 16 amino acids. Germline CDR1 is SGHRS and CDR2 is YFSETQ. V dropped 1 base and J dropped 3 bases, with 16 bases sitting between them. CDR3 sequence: CASSLWGARMDTEAFF. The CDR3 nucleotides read TGCGCCAGCAGCTTGTGGGGGGCGAGAATGGACACTGAAGCTTTCTTT.

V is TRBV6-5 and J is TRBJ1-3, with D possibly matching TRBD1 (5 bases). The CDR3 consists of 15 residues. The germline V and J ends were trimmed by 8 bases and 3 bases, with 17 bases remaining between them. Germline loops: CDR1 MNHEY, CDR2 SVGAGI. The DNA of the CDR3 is TGTGCCAGCGCGGGACTCCCTCGGAGTGGAAACACCATATATTTT. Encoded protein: CASAGLPRSGNTIYF.

The CDR3 protein is CASSSRQGRSVYEQYF. CDR3 coding DNA: TGCGCCAGCTCATCACGACAGGGACGTTCGGTTTACGAGCAGTACTTC. The V and J genes are TRBV5-1 and TRBJ2-7; TRBD1 matches at 7 bases. This CDR3 spans 16 amino acids. CDR1 is SGHRS, CDR2 YFSETQ, per germline. V lost 7 bases and J lost 4; bases outside the gene matches: 17.

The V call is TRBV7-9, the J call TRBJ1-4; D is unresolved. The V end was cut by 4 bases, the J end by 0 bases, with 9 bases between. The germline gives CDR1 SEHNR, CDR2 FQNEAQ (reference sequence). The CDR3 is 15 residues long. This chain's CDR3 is CASSSSPATNEKLFF. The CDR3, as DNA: TGTGCCAGCAGCTCTAGTCCTGCAACTAATGAAAAACTGTTTTTT. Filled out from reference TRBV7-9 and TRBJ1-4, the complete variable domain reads DTGVSQNPRHKITKRGQNVTFRCDPISEHNRLYWYRQTLGQGPEFLTYFQNEAQLEKSRLLSDRFSAERPKGSFSTLEIQRTEQGDSAMYLCASSSSPATNEKLFFGSGTQLSVL.

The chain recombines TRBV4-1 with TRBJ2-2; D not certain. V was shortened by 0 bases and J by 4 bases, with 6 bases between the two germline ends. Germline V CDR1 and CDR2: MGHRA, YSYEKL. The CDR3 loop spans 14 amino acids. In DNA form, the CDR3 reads TGCGCCAGCAGCCAAGATGGCCTCACCGGGGAGCTGTTTTTT. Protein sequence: CASSQDGLTGELFF.

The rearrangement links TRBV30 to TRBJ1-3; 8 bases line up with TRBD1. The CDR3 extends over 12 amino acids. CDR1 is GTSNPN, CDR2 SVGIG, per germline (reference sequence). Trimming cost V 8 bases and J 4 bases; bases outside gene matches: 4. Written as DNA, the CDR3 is TGTGCCGGGACAGGTGGCGGAAACACCATATATTTT. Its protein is CAGTGGGNTIYF.

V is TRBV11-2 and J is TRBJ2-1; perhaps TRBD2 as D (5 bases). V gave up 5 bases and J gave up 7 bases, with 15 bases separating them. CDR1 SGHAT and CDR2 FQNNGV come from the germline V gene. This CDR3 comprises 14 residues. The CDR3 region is CASSPEVLRNEQFF. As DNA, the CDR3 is TGTGCCAGCAGCCCGGAGGTCCTGCGGAATGAGCAGTTCTTC.

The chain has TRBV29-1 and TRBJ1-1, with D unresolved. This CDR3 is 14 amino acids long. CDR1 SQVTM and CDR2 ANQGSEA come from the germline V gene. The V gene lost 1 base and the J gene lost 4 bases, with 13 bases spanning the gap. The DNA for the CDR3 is TGCAGCGTTGAAGCCACGGCAGGCGCCACTGAAGCTTTCTTT. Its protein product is CSVEATAGATEAFF.

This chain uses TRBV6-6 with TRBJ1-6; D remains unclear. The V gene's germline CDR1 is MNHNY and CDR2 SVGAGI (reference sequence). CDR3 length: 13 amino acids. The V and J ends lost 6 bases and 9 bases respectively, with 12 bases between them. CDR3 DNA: TGTGCCAGCAGCCCCGGCCCCCCTTCACCCCTCCACTTT. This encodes CASSPGPPSPLHF.

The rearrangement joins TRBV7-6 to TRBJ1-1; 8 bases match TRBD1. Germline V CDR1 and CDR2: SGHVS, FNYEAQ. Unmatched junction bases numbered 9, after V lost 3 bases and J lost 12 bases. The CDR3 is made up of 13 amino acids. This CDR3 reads CASSFPGGATPFF. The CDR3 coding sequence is TGTGCCAGCAGCTTTCCAGGGGGCGCGACCCCTTTCTTT.

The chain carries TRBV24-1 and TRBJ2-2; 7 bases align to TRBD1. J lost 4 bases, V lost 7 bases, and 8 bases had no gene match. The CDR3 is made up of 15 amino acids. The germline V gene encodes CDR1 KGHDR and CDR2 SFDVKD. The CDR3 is CATRAPGQATGELFF. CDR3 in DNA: TGTGCCACCAGGGCGCCTGGACAGGCCACCGGGGAGCTGTTTTTT.